The text below deals with one TCR beta chain. Its antigen remains unknown. The template used for profiling TCR beta VDJ and CDR3 was genomic DNA. Via MiXCR, TCRdb re-called the reads, giving one row per CDR3 protein. The data hold approximately 250,000 distinct CDR3 sequences, with 82% observed a single time. The data derive from a study of CD8+CD57+ T cells in acquired aplastic anemia. Overall study context: Sorted CD4+ and CD8+ cells gave a mean 3.2 ug DNA, range about 0.2 to 27.4 ug.

Findings and caveats of the study: Around 30 sequences, all CD8+ CDR3, were shared between patients and controls.

The patients chosen for sequencing had shown expansion of CD8+CD57+ cells (detected by flow cytometry). Among the patients, all had severe acquired aplastic anemia. At blood sampling, none of the patients had yet received therapy. The CDR3 runs to 13 residues. Germline V gene sequence: CDR1 DFQATT, CDR2 SNEGSKA (reference sequence). Trimming removed 4 bases at V and 7 bases at J, with 17 bases between. Input material: sorted CD4+, CD8+, or CD8+CD57+ T cells (not recorded which) from PBMCs. The chain carries TRBV20-1 and TRBJ2-7; no clear D. The TCR originated in a human donor with aplastic anemia. Here the CDR3 reads CSAIDERAMEQYF. The DNA for the CDR3 is TGCAGTGCTATCGATGAGAGAGCCATGGAGCAGTACTTC.